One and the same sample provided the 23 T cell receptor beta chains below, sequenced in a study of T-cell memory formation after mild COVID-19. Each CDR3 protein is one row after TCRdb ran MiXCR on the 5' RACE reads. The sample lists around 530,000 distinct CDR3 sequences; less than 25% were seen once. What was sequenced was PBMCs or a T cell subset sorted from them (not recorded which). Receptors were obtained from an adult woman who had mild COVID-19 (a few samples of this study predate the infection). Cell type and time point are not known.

Written as DNA, the CDR3 is TGTGCCAGCAGCGCTAGACAGGGTTCAGCTTTCTTT. Amino acid sequence: CASSARQGSAFF. The chain uses TRBV9 and TRBJ1-1, with TRBD1 identical over 7 bases. Trimming cost V 3 bases and J 10 bases; bases outside gene matches: 6. Germline V gives CDR1 SGDLS, CDR2 YYNGEE. This CDR3 is built from 12 residues.

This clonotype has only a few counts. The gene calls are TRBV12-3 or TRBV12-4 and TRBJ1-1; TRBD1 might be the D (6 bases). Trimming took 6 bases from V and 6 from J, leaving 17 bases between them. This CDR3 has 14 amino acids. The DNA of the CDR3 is TGTGCCAGCAGCTCACAGGGTTTGGGGGCTGAAGCTTTCTTT. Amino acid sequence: CASSSQGLGAEAFF.

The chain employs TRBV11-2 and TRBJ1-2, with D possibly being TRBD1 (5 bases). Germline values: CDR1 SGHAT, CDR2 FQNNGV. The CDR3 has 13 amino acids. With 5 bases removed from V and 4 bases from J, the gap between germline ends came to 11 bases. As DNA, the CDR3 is TGTGCCAGCAGCGTGGGACTTCCCTATGGCTACACCTTC. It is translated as CASSVGLPYGYTF.

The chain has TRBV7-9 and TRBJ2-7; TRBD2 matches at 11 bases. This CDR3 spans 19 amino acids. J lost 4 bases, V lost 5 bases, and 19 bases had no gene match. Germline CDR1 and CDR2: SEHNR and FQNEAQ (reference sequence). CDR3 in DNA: TGTGCCAGCAGCCCAGAATATCCCAACCTAGCGGGAGGCGATTACGAGCAGTACTTC. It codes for CASSPEYPNLAGGDYEQYF.

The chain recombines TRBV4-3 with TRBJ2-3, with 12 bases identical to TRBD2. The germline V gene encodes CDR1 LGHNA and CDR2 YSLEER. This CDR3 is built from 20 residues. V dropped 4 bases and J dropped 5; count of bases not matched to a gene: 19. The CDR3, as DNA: TGCGCCAGCAGCCCCGCCAGTATTGTTCTAGCGGGAGGGCCCCTAGATACGCAGTATTTT. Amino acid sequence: CASSPASIVLAGGPLDTQYF.

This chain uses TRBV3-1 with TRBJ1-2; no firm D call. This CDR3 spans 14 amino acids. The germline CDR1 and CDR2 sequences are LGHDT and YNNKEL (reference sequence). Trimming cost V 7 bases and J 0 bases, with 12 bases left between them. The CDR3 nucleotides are TGTGCCAGCACCCCCCGGGCGGCTAACTATGGCTACACCTTC. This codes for CASTPRAANYGYTF.

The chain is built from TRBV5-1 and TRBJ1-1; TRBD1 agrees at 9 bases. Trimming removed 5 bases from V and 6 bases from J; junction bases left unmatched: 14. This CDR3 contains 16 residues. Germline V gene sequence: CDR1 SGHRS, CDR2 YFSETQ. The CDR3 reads CASRQGQGSLGAEAFF. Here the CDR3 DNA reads TGCGCCAGCAGACAGGGACAGGGTAGTTTGGGGGCTGAAGCTTTCTTT.

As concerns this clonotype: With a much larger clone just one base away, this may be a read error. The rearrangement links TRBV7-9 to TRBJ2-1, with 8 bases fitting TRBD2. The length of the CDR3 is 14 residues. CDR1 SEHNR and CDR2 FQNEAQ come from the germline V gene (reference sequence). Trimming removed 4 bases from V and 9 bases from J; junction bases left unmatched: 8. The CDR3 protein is CASSSGGLDTEQFF. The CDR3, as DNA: TGTGCCAGCAGCTCGGGGGGACTAGACACTGAGCAGTTCTTC.

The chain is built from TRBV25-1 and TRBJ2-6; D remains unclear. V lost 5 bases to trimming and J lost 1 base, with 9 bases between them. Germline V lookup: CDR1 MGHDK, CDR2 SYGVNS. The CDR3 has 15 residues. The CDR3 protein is CASSFAESGANVLTF. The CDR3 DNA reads TGTGCCAGCAGTTTTGCAGAATCTGGGGCCAACGTCCTGACTTTC. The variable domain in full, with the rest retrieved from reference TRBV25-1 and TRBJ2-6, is EADIYQTPRYLVIGTGKKITLECSQTMGHDKMYWYQQDPGMELHLIHYSYGVNSTEKGDLSSESTVSRIRTEHFPLTLESARPSHTSQYLCASSFAESGANVLTFGAGSRLTVL.

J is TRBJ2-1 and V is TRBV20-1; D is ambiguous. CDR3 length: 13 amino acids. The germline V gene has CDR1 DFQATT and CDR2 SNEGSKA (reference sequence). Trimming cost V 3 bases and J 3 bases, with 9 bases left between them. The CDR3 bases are TGCAGTGCTAGGGCTTCAGACTACAATGAGCAGTTCTTC. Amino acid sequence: CSARASDYNEQFF.

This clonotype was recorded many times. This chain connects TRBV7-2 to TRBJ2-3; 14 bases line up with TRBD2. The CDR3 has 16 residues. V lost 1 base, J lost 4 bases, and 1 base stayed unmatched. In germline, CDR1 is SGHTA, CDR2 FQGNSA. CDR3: CASSLGLAGGSDTQYF. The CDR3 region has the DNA TGTGCCAGCAGCTTAGGACTAGCGGGAGGGTCAGATACGCAGTATTTT. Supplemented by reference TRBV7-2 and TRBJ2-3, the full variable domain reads GAGVSQSPSNKVTEKGKDVELRCDPISGHTALYWYRQSLGQGLEFLIYFQGNSAPDKSGLPSDRFSAERTGGSVSTLTIQRTQQEDSAVYLCASSLGLAGGSDTQYFGPGTRLTVL.

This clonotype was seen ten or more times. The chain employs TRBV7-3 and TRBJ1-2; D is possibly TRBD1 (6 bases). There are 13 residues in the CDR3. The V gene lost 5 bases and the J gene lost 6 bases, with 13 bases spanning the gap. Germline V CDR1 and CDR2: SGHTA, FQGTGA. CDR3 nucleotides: TGTGCCAGCAGCCTGGGGGCGGCGGATGGCTACACCTTC. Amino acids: CASSLGAADGYTF.

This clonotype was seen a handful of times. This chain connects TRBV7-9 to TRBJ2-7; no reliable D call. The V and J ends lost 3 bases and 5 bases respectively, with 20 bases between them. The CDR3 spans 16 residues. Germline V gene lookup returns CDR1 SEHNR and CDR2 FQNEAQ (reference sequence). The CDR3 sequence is CASSFYIALELHEQYF. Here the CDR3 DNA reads TGTGCCAGCAGCTTTTATATTGCGCTTGAGTTGCACGAGCAGTACTTC.

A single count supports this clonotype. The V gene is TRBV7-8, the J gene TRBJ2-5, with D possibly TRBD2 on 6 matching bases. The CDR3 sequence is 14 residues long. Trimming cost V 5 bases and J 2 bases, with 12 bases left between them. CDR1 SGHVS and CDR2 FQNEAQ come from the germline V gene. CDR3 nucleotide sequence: TGTGCCAGCAGCCCTCTGGGGGGTCAAGAGACCCAGTACTTC. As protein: CASSPLGGQETQYF.

CDR3 sequence reads: CASSFQGRVTQYF. DNA of the CDR3: TGTGCCAGCAGCTTCCAGGGCAGGGTGACCCAGTACTTC. The chain links TRBV5-5 to TRBJ2-5; maybe TRBD1 (5 bases). V lost 2 bases, J lost 7 bases, and 12 bases lay in between. CDR3 length: 13 residues. Germline loops: CDR1 SGHKS, CDR2 YYEKEE (reference sequence). Supplemented by reference TRBV5-5 and TRBJ2-5, the full variable domain reads DAGVTQSPTHLIKTRGQQVTLRCSPISGHKSVSWYQQVLGQGPQFIFQYYEKEERGRGNFPDRFSARQFPNYSSELNVNALLLGDSALYLCASSFQGRVTQYFGPGTRLLVL.

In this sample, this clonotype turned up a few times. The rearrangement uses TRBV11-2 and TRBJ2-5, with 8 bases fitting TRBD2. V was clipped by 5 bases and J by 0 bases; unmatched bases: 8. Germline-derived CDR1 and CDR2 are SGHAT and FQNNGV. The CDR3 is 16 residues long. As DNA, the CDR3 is TGTGCCAGCAGCGCTACTAGCGGACCGTACCAAGAGACCCAGTACTTC. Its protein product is CASSATSGPYQETQYF.

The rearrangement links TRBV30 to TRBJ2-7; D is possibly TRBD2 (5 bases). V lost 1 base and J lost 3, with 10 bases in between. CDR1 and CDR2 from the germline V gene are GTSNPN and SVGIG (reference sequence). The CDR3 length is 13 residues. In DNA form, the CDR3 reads TGTGCCTGGAGTGCACCGGGGTACTACGAGCAGTACTTC. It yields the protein CAWSAPGYYEQYF.

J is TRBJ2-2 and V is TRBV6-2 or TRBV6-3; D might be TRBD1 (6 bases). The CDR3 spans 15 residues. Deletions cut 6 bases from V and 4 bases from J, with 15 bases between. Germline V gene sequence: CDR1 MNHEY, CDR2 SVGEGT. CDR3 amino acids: CASSFGQSGTGELFF. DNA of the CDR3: TGTGCCAGCAGCTTCGGACAGAGCGGCACCGGGGAGCTGTTTTTT.

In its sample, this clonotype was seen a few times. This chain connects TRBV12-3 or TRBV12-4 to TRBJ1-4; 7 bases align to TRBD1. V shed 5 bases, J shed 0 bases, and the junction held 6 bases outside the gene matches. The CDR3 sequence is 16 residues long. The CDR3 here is CASSPGQVPTNEKLFF. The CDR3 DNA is TGTGCCAGCAGTCCCGGACAGGTCCCAACTAATGAAAAACTGTTTTTT.

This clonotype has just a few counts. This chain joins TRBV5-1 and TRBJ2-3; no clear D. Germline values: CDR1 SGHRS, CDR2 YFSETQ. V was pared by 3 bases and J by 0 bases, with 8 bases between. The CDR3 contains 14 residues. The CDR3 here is CASSSVQSTDTQYF. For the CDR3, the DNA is TGCGCCAGCAGCTCCGTACAGAGCACAGATACGCAGTATTTT.

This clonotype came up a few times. DNA of the CDR3: TGTGCCAGCAGTTTGCAACCCTCGGGGACTGAAGCTTTCTTT. Amino acid sequence: CASSLQPSGTEAFF. V usage is TRBV12-3 or TRBV12-4 and J usage is TRBJ1-1; no definite D call. The CDR3 consists of 14 residues. The V end was cut by 3 bases, the J end by 5 bases, with 13 bases between.

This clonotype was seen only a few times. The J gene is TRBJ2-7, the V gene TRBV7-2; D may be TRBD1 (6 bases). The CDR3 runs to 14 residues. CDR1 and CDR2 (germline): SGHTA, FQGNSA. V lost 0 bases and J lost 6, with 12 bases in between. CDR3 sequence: CASSLAGQGSEQYF. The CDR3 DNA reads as TGTGCCAGCAGCTTAGCGGGTCAGGGGAGCGAGCAGTACTTC.

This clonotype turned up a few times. The CDR3 region has the DNA TGTGCCACCAGCAGAGTGGGCGGGAGGGCCTACAATGAGCAGTTCTTC. Protein: CATSRVGGRAYNEQFF. The V and J genes are TRBV15 and TRBJ2-1; 9 bases are a match to TRBD2. This CDR3 has 16 residues. Germline V gene lookup returns CDR1 LNHNV and CDR2 YYDKDF (reference sequence). The V and J ends lost 1 base and 2 bases, in that order; junction bases with no gene match: 3.